A selection of T cell receptor beta chains follows, all from one sample in a study of shared clonotypes between healthy human individuals. TCRdb keeps only in-frame clones here, not all; method: immunoSEQ multiplex PCR. The sample carries around 1.5 million clones, 98% recorded once. The material sequenced was naive CD4+ T cells sorted from blood. These TCRs come from a man younger than 40 in good health. The CDR3 runs from the conserved cysteine through the conserved F or W. D genes are given only for firm matches. Only part of the rows carry a size: once, few, many, or a class if the clone is expanded.

clone_size	d_call	v_call	j_call	cdr3_aa	cdr3_nt
.	TRBD2	TRBV7-2	TRBJ2-1	CASSLGGLAGEQFF	TGTGCCAGCAGCTTAGGGGGACTAGCGGGTGAGCAGTTCTTC
.	.	TRBV18	TRBJ2-5	CASSTGPQETQYF	TGTGCCAGCTCAACGGGACCTCAAGAGACCCAGTACTTC
.	.	TRBV9	TRBJ2-1	CASSTLPSGTYNEQFF	TGTGCCAGCAGCACCCTGCCAAGCGGTACTTACAATGAGCAGTTCTTC
.	TRBD2	TRBV9	TRBJ2-5	CASSVELAGETQYF	TGTGCCAGCAGCGTAGAACTAGCGGGAGAGACCCAGTACTTC
.	.	TRBV5-4	TRBJ1-2	CASSPGWAGYTF	TGTGCCAGCAGCCCTGGGTGGGCTGGCTACACCTTC
.	TRBD2	TRBV10-3	TRBJ2-7	CAIRGLAENYEQYF	TGTGCCATCAGGGGACTAGCGGAAAACTACGAGCAGTACTTC
.	.	TRBV4-3	TRBJ1-1	CASSQLPAMNTEAFF	TGCGCCAGCAGCCAACTCCCCGCGATGAACACTGAAGCTTTCTTT
.	.	TRBV9	TRBJ2-1	CASSVGGSYNEQFF	TGTGCCAGCAGCGTAGGGGGGTCCTACAATGAGCAGTTCTTC
.	TRBD2	TRBV9	TRBJ2-1	CASSVGGRALYNEQFF	TGTGCCAGCAGCGTAGGCGGGAGGGCCCTCTACAATGAGCAGTTCTTC
once	TRBD1	TRBV5-1	TRBJ2-7	CASSSGTGSREQYF	TGCGCCAGCAGTTCCGGGACAGGGTCTCGAGAGCAGTACTTC
.	.	TRBV5-1	TRBJ1-2	CASSLHLGQRPFLTNGYTF	TGCGCCAGCAGCTTACATCTTGGACAGCGCCCATTCCTAACTAATGGCTACACCTTC
.	TRBD1	TRBV6-6	TRBJ1-5	CASTRTGVNQPQHF	TGTGCCAGCACCAGAACAGGGGTCAATCAGCCCCAGCATTTT
.	.	TRBV5-1	TRBJ2-2	CASSLRNTGELFF	TGCGCCAGCAGCTTACGGAACACCGGGGAGCTGTTTTTT
.	TRBD1	TRBV19	TRBJ1-1	CASSIARTGEAFF	TGTGCCAGTAGTATAGCCCGGACAGGGGAAGCTTTCTTT
once	TRBD2	TRBV7-9	TRBJ2-1	CASSLLSGRVSYNEQFF	TGTGCCAGCAGCTTATTGAGCGGGAGGGTCTCCTACAATGAGCAGTTCTTC
.	TRBD2	TRBV9	TRBJ2-1	CASSVATGLAGVQQFF	TGTGCCAGCAGCGTAGCTACGGGACTAGCGGGAGTCCAGCAGTTCTTC
.	.	TRBV5-4	TRBJ2-3	CASRVGGRSTDTQYF	TGTGCCAGCAGAGTAGGAGGGAGGAGCACAGATACGCAGTATTTT
.	TRBD1	TRBV5-5	TRBJ1-5	CASSFFPGQASNQPQHF	TGTGCCAGCAGCTTTTTCCCAGGACAGGCCTCCAATCAGCCCCAGCATTTT
once	TRBD2	TRBV27	TRBJ2-3	CASSPPGLAGGSDTQYF	TGTGCCAGCAGTCCGCCGGGACTAGCGGGAGGGTCAGATACGCAGTATTTT
.	.	TRBV7-3	TRBJ2-2	CASSLRSNTGELFF	TGTGCCAGCAGCTTAAGGTCGAACACCGGGGAGCTGTTTTTT
.	.	TRBV9	TRBJ1-3	CASSSARLSGNTIYF	TGTGCCAGCAGCTCTGCAAGGCTCTCTGGAAACACCATATATTTT
.	.	TRBV7-2	TRBJ2-5	CASSFASKGVQETQYF	TGTGCCAGCAGCTTCGCTAGTAAAGGGGTACAAGAGACCCAGTACTTC
.	.	TRBV7-2	TRBJ1-3	CASSLRRTGNTIYF	TGTGCCAGCAGCTTAAGGCGAACTGGAAACACCATATATTTT
.	.	TRBV6-5	TRBJ2-3	CASSLREPDTQYF	TGTGCCAGCAGTTTACGAGAGCCAGATACGCAGTATTTT